The 27 T cell receptor beta chains below all came from one sample that was sequenced in a study of cytomegalovirus exposure and HLA in healthy donors. Primers for the PCR totalled 60 Vbeta and 13 Jbeta. TCRdb's table, derived via immunoSEQ multiplex PCR, lists solely in-frame clones and lacks some. The listing contains about 210,000 clones. The sequenced material came from PBMCs. The receptors were gathered from a woman under 40 in good health and CMV-seropositive.

This sequence joins TRBV25-1 and TRBJ1-1; D gene uncertain. Trimming removed 7 bases at V and 0 bases at J, with 15 bases between. The CDR3 loop spans 15 amino acids. Germline-derived CDR1 and CDR2 are MGHDK and SYGVNS. In DNA, the CDR3 is TGTGCCAGCACGCCATCGGTAGCGATGAACACTGAAGCTTTCTTT. It translates to CASTPSVAMNTEAFF.

CDR3 sequence (DNA): TGCAGCGTTGAAGATGGGCGTCTAAACACCATATATTTT. Translating gives CSVEDGRLNTIYF. The J gene is TRBJ1-3, the V gene TRBV29-1; unclear D gene. The V gene's germline CDR1 is SQVTM and CDR2 ANQGSEA. Deletions cut 0 bases from V and 6 bases from J, with 9 bases between. The CDR3 extends over 13 amino acids. The variable domain in full, completed from reference TRBV29-1 and TRBJ1-3, reads SAVISQKPSRDICQRGTSLTIQCQVDSQVTMMFWYRQQPGQSLTLIATANQGSEATYESGFVIDKFPISRPNLTFSTLTVSNMSPEDSSIYLCSVEDGRLNTIYFGEGSWLTVV.

The chain employs TRBV6-1 and TRBJ1-1, with unresolved D. Germline V CDR1 and CDR2: MNHNS, SASEGT. The CDR3 covers 15 residues. V gave up 2 bases and J gave up 1 base, with 11 bases separating them. CDR3 sequence reads: CASSENGSRNTEAFF. The CDR3 DNA sequence: TGTGCCAGCAGTGAAAACGGGAGTAGGAACACTGAAGCTTTCTTT.

This chain links TRBV27 with TRBJ1-4, with TRBD1 matching over 10 bases. The V gene's germline CDR1 is MNHEY and CDR2 SMNVEV (reference sequence). The CDR3 runs 14 residues. Losses at the gene ends were 5 bases for V and 10 bases for J; bases not matched to a gene: 7. CDR3 region: CASSTDRQGAKLFF. CDR3 sequence (DNA): TGTGCCAGCAGTACCGATCGACAGGGGGCAAAACTGTTTTTT.

J is TRBJ2-1 and V is TRBV5-4, with D possibly being TRBD2 (6 bases). The CDR3 contains 15 residues. CDR1 is SGHNT, CDR2 YYREEE, per germline (reference sequence). Trimming removed 4 bases from V and 2 bases from J, with 13 bases in between. The CDR3 region has the DNA TGTGCCAGCAGCCCGGACTATCGAGCCTACAATGAGCAGTTCTTC. Encoded protein: CASSPDYRAYNEQFF.

V and J are TRBV2 and TRBJ2-7; D is uncertain. Germline CDR1 is SNHLY and CDR2 is FYNNEI. Trimming pared 6 bases from V and 3 bases from J, leaving 12 bases between. CDR3 length: 13 residues. The CDR3 region is CASSKTSDYEQYF. The CDR3 region has the DNA TGTGCCAGCAGCAAGACTTCGGACTACGAGCAGTACTTC.

The rearrangement uses TRBV2 and TRBJ2-7, with D perhaps matching TRBD1 (7 bases). CDR3 length: 13 amino acids. V was shortened by 8 bases and J by 4 bases, with 15 bases between the two germline ends. Germline CDR1 reads SNHLY; CDR2 reads FYNNEI. CDR3 in DNA: TGTGCCAGCTGCGGGACAGCTGATTACGAGCAGTACTTC. It yields the protein CASCGTADYEQYF.

V gene TRBV18 combines with J gene TRBJ2-3; D unclear. The V gene lost 1 base and the J gene lost 0 bases, with 14 bases spanning the gap. This CDR3 is 17 amino acids long. Germline V gives CDR1 KGHSH, CDR2 LQKENI. CDR3 sequence: CASSPRYRGLSTDTQYF. The CDR3 DNA is TGTGCCAGCTCACCACGGTACCGCGGATTGAGCACAGATACGCAGTATTTT.

The chain employs TRBV4-3 and TRBJ2-1; TRBD2 agrees at 10 bases. The length of the CDR3 is 15 residues. CDR1 LGHNA and CDR2 YSLEER come from the germline V gene. After removal of 6 bases from V and 2 bases from J, the junction contained 4 bases not matched to a gene. This chain's CDR3 is CASSEREGPYNEQFF. The CDR3 region has the DNA TGCGCCAGCAGTGAGCGGGAGGGCCCCTACAATGAGCAGTTCTTC.

The V gene is TRBV7-2, the J gene TRBJ1-2, with 9 bases identical to TRBD1. Trimming at V came to 5 bases and at J to 4 bases, leaving 5 bases not matched to a gene. Germline loops: CDR1 SGHTA, CDR2 FQGNSA. CDR3 length: 14 amino acids. The CDR3 reads CASSPGTGIYGYTF. DNA for the CDR3: TGTGCCAGCAGCCCCGGGACAGGGATCTATGGCTACACCTTC.

The chain has TRBV5-1 and TRBJ2-3; the match to TRBD2 covers 11 bases. Trimming at V came to 2 bases and at J to 4 bases, leaving 3 bases not matched to a gene. Germline CDR1 and CDR2: SGHRS and YFSETQ. The CDR3 loop spans 15 amino acids. DNA for the CDR3: TGCGCCAGCAGCTTCCTAGCGGGAGGATCAGATACGCAGTATTTT. Translated: CASSFLAGGSDTQYF.

The chain joins TRBV10-3 to TRBJ1-2; D is unclear. V lost 5 bases and J 4 bases, leaving 14 bases between the germline ends. This CDR3 has 14 amino acids. The V gene's germline CDR1 is ENHRY and CDR2 SYGVKD. CDR3 DNA sequence: TGTGCCATCAGTATGGAAGGACTGGTCTATGGCTACACCTTC. Amino acid sequence: CAISMEGLVYGYTF.

J is TRBJ1-3 and V is TRBV7-9; TRBD1 matches at 7 bases. The CDR3 is 14 amino acids. V shed 3 bases and J 6 bases; nucleotides not matched to a gene: 5. Germline assignment: CDR1 SEHNR and CDR2 FQNEAQ (reference sequence). The CDR3 DNA reads TGTGCCAGCAGCTTTCAGGGGGGAGAAAACACCATATATTTT. Translation gives CASSFQGGENTIYF.

The J gene is TRBJ2-1, the V gene TRBV7-9; TRBD1 matches at 7 bases. The J segment lost 5 bases and the V segment lost 3 bases, leaving 7 bases of the junction unmatched. Looked up from germline, CDR1 is SEHNR and CDR2 is FQNEAQ (reference sequence). The CDR3 length is 15 residues. CDR3 DNA: TGTGCCAGCAGCTTTGTACCGGGACAGCACAATGAGCAGTTCTTC. It is translated as CASSFVPGQHNEQFF. The whole variable domain, remainder taken from reference TRBV7-9 and TRBJ2-1, is DTGVSQNPRHKITKRGQNVTFRCDPISEHNRLYWYRQTLGQGPEFLTYFQNEAQLEKSRLLSDRFSAERPKGSFSTLEIQRTEQGDSAMYLCASSFVPGQHNEQFFGPGTRLTVL.

This rearrangement joins TRBV7-6 to TRBJ1-4, with TRBD1 matching over 9 bases. The CDR3 runs 15 residues. Trimming took 2 bases from V and 6 from J; bases not matched to a gene: 4. Germline CDR1 is SGHVS and CDR2 is FNYEAQ. CDR3 bases: TGTGCCAGCAGCTTACAGGACAGGGGCCATGAAAAACTGTTTTTT. It codes for CASSLQDRGHEKLFF.

Comments on this clone: This CDR3 is also generated by other DNA sequences in the sample. The chain recombines TRBV29-1 with TRBJ2-1, with 10 bases identical to TRBD2. After removal of 1 base from V and 7 bases from J, the junction contained 10 bases not matched to a gene. This CDR3 contains 16 residues. CDR1 is SQVTM, CDR2 ANQGSEA, per germline. DNA for the CDR3: TGCAGCGTTGAAGGTGGAAGCGGGAGGGCAGGAAATGAGCAGTTCTTC. Translating gives CSVEGGSGRAGNEQFF.

This chain links TRBV7-9 with TRBJ1-4; D possibly corresponds to TRBD1 (6 bases). The CDR3 covers 14 residues. Germline CDR1 reads SEHNR; CDR2 reads FQNEAQ (reference sequence). V was cut by 2 bases and J by 6 bases, with 10 bases left in between. Written as DNA, the CDR3 is TGTGCCAGCAGCTTACAACAGGGAGATGAAAAACTGTTTTTT. It specifies CASSLQQGDEKLFF.

This rearrangement joins TRBV5-4 to TRBJ2-3; 8 bases match TRBD2. The CDR3 has 17 residues. After removal of 0 bases from V and 3 bases from J, the junction contained 9 bases not matched to a gene. Germline V lookup: CDR1 SGHNT, CDR2 YYREEE (reference sequence). CDR3 bases: TGTGCCAGCAGCTTGGAACTAGCGGCACTGGGGACAGATACGCAGTATTTT. It encodes CASSLELAALGTDTQYF.

The chain employs TRBV7-9 and TRBJ1-2; D gene uncertain. The CDR3 runs to 13 residues. Trimming shortened V by 2 bases and J by 8 bases, and 12 bases separated the two germline ends. Per the germline V gene, CDR1 is SEHNR and CDR2 is FQNEAQ (reference sequence). CDR3 sequence reads: CASSLPRVGGYTF. CDR3 sequence (DNA): TGTGCCAGCAGCTTACCCCGGGTTGGGGGCTACACCTTC.

This sequence joins TRBV2 and TRBJ2-7, with a tentative D call TRBD2 (6 bases). In germline, CDR1 is SNHLY, CDR2 FYNNEI. Trimming removed 2 bases at V and 3 bases at J, with 11 bases between. This CDR3 spans 14 amino acids. CDR3 sequence: CASSEQEGDYEQYF. CDR3 bases: TGTGCCAGCAGTGAACAGGAGGGAGACTACGAGCAGTACTTC.

The chain carries TRBV4-1 and TRBJ2-7; TRBD1 agrees at 7 bases. Looked up from germline, CDR1 is MGHRA and CDR2 is YSYEKL. The CDR3 sequence is 15 residues long. The V and J ends lost 4 bases and 0 bases, in that order; junction bases with no gene match: 6. The CDR3 nucleotides read TGCGCCAGCAGCCTTTCGGGACAGAGCTCCTACGAGCAGTACTTC. It codes for CASSLSGQSSYEQYF.

This chain links TRBV5-1 with TRBJ2-3; D ambiguous. This CDR3 is built from 15 residues. Trimming took 7 bases from V and 2 from J, leaving 17 bases between them. Germline CDR1 and CDR2: SGHRS and YFSETQ. CDR3 coding DNA: TGCGCCAGCGTCCCTTCAAGGAGTCTCACAGATACGCAGTATTTT. Its translation: CASVPSRSLTDTQYF.

This chain links TRBV28 with TRBJ2-7; D gene unclear. CDR3 length equals 13 residues. The V end was cut by 6 bases, the J end by 4 bases, with 13 bases between. Germline V gene lookup returns CDR1 MDHEN and CDR2 SYDVKM. The CDR3 spells CASRFTTFYEQYF. Written as DNA, the CDR3 is TGTGCCAGCAGGTTTACGACTTTTTACGAGCAGTACTTC. The full variable domain, with the rest looked up from reference TRBV28 and TRBJ2-7, is DVKVTQSSRYLVKRTGEKVFLECVQDMDHENMFWYRQDPGLGLRLIYFSYDVKMKEKGDIPEGYSVSREKKERFSLILESASTNQTSMYLCASRFTTFYEQYFGPGTRLTVT.

This sequence joins TRBV6-4 and TRBJ2-2, with 7 bases fitting TRBD1. V shed 0 bases and J 7 bases; nucleotides not matched to a gene: 11. The CDR3 totals 17 residues. CDR1 is MRHNA and CDR2 is SNTAGT in the germline V gene. The CDR3 bases are TGTGCCAGCAGTGACTCTAGGGGGCCTTACGGACGCGGGGAGCTGTTTTTT. This gives the protein CASSDSRGPYGRGELFF.

The chain recombines TRBV4-1 with TRBJ1-1; possible D gene TRBD1, 5 bases. CDR1 and CDR2 from the germline V gene are MGHRA and YSYEKL. The V gene lost 1 base and the J gene lost 0 bases, with 15 bases spanning the gap. The CDR3 consists of 17 residues. The CDR3 is CASSQGEGRHMNTEAFF. CDR3 DNA: TGCGCCAGCAGCCAAGGGGAGGGGCGACATATGAACACTGAAGCTTTCTTT.

The V and J genes are TRBV27 and TRBJ2-1; a weak D match, TRBD1 (6 bases). Trimming pared 5 bases from V and 0 bases from J, leaving 11 bases between. The CDR3 consists of 15 residues. Germline CDR1 and CDR2: MNHEY and SMNVEV (reference sequence). CDR3 in amino acids: CASSPLDSSYNEQFF. CDR3 in DNA: TGTGCCAGCAGTCCTCTGGACAGCTCCTACAATGAGCAGTTCTTC.

DNA of the CDR3: TGTGCCAGCAGGAGGGACAGAACGAACTATGGCTACACCTTC. This translates into CASRRDRTNYGYTF. The rearrangement joins TRBV6-1 to TRBJ1-2; 7 nucleotides agree with TRBD1. Per the germline V gene, CDR1 is MNHNS and CDR2 is SASEGT. The CDR3 loop spans 14 amino acids. With 6 bases clipped from V and 2 bases from J, the junction kept 6 bases outside the gene matches.